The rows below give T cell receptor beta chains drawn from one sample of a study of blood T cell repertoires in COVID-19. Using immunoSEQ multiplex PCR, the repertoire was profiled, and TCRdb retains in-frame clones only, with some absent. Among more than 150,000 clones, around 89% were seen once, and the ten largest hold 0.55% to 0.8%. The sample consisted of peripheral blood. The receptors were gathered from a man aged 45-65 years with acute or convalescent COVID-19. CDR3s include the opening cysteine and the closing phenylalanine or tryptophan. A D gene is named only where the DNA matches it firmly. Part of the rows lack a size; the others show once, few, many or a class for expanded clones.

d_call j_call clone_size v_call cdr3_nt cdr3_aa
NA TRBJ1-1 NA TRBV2 TGTGCCAGCAGTGAGGCCGGGGTGAACACTGAAGCTTTCTTT CASSEAGVNTEAFF
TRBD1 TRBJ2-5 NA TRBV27 TGTGCCAGCAGTTACACCGGGACAGGGTACGGAGAGACCCAGTACTTC CASSYTGTGYGETQYF
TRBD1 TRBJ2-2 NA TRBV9 TGTGCCAGCAGCGCAAGGACAGGGGGCTTTGGCACCGGGGAGCTGTTTTTT CASSARTGGFGTGELFF
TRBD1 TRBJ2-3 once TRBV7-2 TGTGCCAGCAGCTGGGGACAGGGGTGGTCAGATACGCAGTATTTT CASSWGQGWSDTQYF
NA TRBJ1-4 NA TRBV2 TGTGCCAGCAAGCTTGGACATCAAGGGGAAAAACTGTTTTTT CASKLGHQGEKLFF
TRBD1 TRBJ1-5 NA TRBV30 TGTGCCTGGAGTGCATCAACAGGGGATCAGCCCCAGCATTTT CAWSASTGDQPQHF
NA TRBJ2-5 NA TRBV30 TGTGCCTGGAGTCGCGAGTACCAAGAGACCCAGTACTTC CAWSREYQETQYF
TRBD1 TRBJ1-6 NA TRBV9 TGTGCCAGCAGCGACAGGGGACCCGGCTCCTATAATTCACCCCTCCACTTT CASSDRGPGSYNSPLHF
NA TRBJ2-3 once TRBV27 TGTGCCAGCAGTTTGACTGAGAGCTATACTAGCACAGATACGCAGTATTTT CASSLTESYTSTDTQYF
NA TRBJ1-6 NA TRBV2 TGTGCCAGCAGCAGACAGGAAAATTCACCCCTCCACTTT CASSRQENSPLHF
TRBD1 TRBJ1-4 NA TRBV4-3 TGCGCCAGCAGCCAAGGACAGGGGAGTGAAAAACTGTTTTTT CASSQGQGSEKLFF
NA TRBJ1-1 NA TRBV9 TGTGCCAGCAGTTTATTAAGCCAGGGTTTGGGGAACACTGAAGCTTTCTTT CASSLLSQGLGNTEAFF
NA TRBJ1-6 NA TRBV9 TGTGCCAGCAGCGCTCGGGACACTTATAATTCACCCCTCCACTTT CASSARDTYNSPLHF
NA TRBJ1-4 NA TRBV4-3 TGCGCCAGCAGCCCGACAGGAGCAACTAATGAAAAACTGTTTTTT CASSPTGATNEKLFF
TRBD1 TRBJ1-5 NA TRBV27 TGTGCCAGCAGTTTGTCAGGGGGCTACAATCAGCCCCAGCATTTT CASSLSGGYNQPQHF
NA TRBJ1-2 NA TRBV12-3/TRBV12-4 TGTGCCAGCGCTAGGTTCTATGGCTACACCTTC CASARFYGYTF